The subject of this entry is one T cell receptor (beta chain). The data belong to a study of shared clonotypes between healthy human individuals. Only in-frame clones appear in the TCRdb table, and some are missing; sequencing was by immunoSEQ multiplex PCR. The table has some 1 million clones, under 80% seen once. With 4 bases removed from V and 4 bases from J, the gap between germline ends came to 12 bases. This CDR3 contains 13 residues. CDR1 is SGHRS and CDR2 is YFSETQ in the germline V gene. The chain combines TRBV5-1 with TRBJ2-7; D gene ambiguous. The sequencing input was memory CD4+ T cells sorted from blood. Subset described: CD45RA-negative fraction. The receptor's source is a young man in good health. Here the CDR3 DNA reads TGCGCCAGCAGCACCGACACGATATACGAGCAGTACTTC. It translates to CASSTDTIYEQYF.